The 7 T cell receptor beta chains below all came from one sample that was sequenced in a study of CD8 T cells in Susac syndrome. With random hexamers, reverse transcription was performed on roughly 0.5 to 1 ug of RNA. Each CDR3 protein is one row after TCRdb ran MiXCR on the immunoSEQ multiplex PCR reads. The sample includes about 250,000 distinct CDR3 sequences, 85% to 95% of them seen just once. Sequencing was done on a sample of CD4+ T cells from PBMCs. The receptors were gathered from a human donor with multiple sclerosis.

For the CDR3, the DNA is TGTGCCAGCAGCCGTGCGGGGGCGGATGATACGCAGTATTTT. This sequence encodes CASSRAGADDTQYF. The rearrangement joins TRBV9 to TRBJ2-3; D is perhaps TRBD2 (7 bases). CDR3 size: 14 residues. The germline gives CDR1 SGDLS, CDR2 YYNGEE. V shed 4 bases and J shed 6 bases, with 15 bases lying between them.

This chain links TRBV5-6 with TRBJ1-2; D may be TRBD1 (5 bases). Germline V gene lookup returns CDR1 SGHDT and CDR2 YYEEEE. Trimming removed 4 bases at V and 4 bases at J, with 17 bases between. The CDR3 loop spans 15 amino acids. The DNA for the CDR3 is TGTGCCAGCAGCCCCCGGGTGGGGGGTGGCTATGGCTACACCTTC. Encoded protein: CASSPRVGGGYGYTF. Supplemented by reference TRBV5-6 and TRBJ1-2, the full variable domain reads DAGVTQSPTHLIKTRGQQVTLRCSPKSGHDTVSWYQQALGQGPQFIFQYYEEEERQRGNFPDRFSGHQFPNYSSELNVNALLLGDSALYLCASSPRVGGGYGYTFGSGTRLTVV.

As regards this clonotype: No conserved phenylalanine or tryptophan is present at the end of the CDR3, so a read error is the likely explanation. The chain is built from TRBV7-2 and TRBJ2-5, with 8 bases identical to TRBD2. Losses at the gene ends were 7 bases for V and 1 base for J; bases not matched to a gene: 2. CDR1 and CDR2 from the germline V gene are SGHTA and FQGNSA. There are 13 residues in the CDR3. CDR3 in amino acids: CASTLAAQETQYL. CDR3 coding DNA: TGTGCCAGCACACTAGCGGCCCAAGAGACCCAGTACTTG.

The gene calls are TRBV12-3 or TRBV12-4 and TRBJ2-2; a weak D match, TRBD2 (6 bases). The ends were cut back, 3 bases at V and 4 bases at J, with 12 bases in the middle. The CDR3 has 15 amino acids. The DNA for the CDR3 is TGTGCCAGCAGTTTGTTCGGGGGTAGCACCGGGGAGCTGTTTTTT. This encodes CASSLFGGSTGELFF.

This chain joins TRBV13 and TRBJ2-1, with D unresolved. The V end lost 4 bases, the J end lost 9 bases, and 22 bases lay between the germline ends. CDR3 length: 16 residues. Germline V gives CDR1 PRHDT, CDR2 FYEKMQ (reference sequence). This CDR3 reads CASSSHPDYPVGEQFF. CDR3 DNA sequence: TGTGCCAGCAGCTCGCATCCCGATTACCCCGTGGGTGAGCAGTTCTTC.

This chain connects TRBV3-1 to TRBJ2-3; tentatively, D is TRBD2 (6 bases). V gave up 2 bases and J gave up 2 bases, with 11 bases separating them. In germline, CDR1 is LGHDT, CDR2 YNNKEL (reference sequence). This CDR3 spans 15 amino acids. CDR3 sequence (DNA): TGTGCCAGCAGCCAAATGGCGGGGAACACAGATACGCAGTATTTT. Encoded protein: CASSQMAGNTDTQYF.

The rearrangement links TRBV5-1 to TRBJ2-1; 7 bases are shared with TRBD1. This CDR3 has 16 amino acids. Germline V gene lookup returns CDR1 SGHRS and CDR2 YFSETQ. With V trimmed by 2 bases and J by 5 bases, 10 bases remained unmatched. CDR3 DNA: TGCGCCAGCAGCTTCGCGACAGGGCAGTGGCACAATGAGCAGTTCTTC. This sequence encodes CASSFATGQWHNEQFF.